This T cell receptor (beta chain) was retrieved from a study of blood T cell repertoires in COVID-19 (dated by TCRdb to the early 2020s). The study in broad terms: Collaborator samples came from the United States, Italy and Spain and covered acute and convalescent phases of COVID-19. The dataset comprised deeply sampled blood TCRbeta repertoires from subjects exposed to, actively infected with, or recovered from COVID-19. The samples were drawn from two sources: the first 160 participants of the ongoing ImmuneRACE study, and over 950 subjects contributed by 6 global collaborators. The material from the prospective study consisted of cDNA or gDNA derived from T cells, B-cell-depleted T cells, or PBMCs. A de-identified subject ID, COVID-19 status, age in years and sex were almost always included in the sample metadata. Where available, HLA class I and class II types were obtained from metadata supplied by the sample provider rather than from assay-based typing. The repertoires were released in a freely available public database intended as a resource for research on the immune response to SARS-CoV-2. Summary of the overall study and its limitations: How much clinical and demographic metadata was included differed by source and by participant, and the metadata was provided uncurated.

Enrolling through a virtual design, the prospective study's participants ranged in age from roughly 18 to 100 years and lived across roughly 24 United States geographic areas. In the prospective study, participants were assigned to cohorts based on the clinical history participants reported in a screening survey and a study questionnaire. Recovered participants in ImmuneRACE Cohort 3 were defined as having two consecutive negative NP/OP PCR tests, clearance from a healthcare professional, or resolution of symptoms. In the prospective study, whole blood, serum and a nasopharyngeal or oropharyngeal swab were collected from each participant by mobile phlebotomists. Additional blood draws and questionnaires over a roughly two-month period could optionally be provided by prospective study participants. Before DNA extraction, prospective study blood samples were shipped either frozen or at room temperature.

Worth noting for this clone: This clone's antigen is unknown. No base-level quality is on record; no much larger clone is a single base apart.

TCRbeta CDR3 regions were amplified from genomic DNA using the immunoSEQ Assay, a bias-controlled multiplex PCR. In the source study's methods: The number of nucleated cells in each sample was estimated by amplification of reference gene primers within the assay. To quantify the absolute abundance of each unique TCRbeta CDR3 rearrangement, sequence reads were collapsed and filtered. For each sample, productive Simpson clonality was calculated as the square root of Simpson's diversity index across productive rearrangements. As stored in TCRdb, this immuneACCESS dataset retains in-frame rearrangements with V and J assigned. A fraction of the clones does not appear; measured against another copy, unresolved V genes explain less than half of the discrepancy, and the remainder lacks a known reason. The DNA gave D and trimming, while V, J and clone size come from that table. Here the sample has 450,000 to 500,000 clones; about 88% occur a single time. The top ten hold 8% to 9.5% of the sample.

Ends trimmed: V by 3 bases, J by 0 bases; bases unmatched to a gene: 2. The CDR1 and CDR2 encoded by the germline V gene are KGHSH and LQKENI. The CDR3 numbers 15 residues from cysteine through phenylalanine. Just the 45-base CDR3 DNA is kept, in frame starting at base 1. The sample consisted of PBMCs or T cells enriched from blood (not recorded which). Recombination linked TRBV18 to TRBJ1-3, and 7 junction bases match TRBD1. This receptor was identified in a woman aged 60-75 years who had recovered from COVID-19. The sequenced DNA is TGTGCCAGCTCACCGGGGACAGCCTCTGGAAACACCATATATTTT. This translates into CASSPGTASGNTIYF.